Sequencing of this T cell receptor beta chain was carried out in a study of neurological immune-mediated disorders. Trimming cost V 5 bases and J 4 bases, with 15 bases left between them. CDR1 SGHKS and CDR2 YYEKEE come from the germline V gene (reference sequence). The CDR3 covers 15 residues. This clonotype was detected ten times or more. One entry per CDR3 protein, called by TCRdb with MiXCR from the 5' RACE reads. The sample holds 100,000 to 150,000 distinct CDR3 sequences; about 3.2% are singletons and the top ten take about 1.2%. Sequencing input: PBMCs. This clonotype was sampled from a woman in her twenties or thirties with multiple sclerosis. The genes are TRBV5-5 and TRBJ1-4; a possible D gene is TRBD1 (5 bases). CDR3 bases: TGTGCCAGCAGGCTACGGACATACGATAATGAAAAACTGTTTTTT. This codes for CASRLRTYDNEKLFF.